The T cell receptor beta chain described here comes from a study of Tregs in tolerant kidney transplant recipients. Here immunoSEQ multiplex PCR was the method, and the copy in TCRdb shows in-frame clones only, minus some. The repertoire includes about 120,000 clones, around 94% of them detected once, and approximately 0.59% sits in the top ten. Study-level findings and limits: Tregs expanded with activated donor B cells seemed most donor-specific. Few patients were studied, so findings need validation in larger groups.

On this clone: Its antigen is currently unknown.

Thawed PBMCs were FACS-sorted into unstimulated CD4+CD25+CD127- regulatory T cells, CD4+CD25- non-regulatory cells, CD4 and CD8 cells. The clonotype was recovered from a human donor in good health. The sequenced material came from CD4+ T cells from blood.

The CDR3 nucleotides read TGTGCCAGCAGTTTTAGTAGACAGGGAAGATCCTACAATGAGCAGTTCTTC. Residues: CASSFSRQGRSYNEQFF. The chain couples TRBV5-4 to TRBJ2-1; 7 bases line up with TRBD1. From germline, CDR1 is SGHNT and CDR2 YYREEE (reference sequence). The CDR3 extends over 17 amino acids. Germline trimming cut 5 bases from V and 1 base from J; bases unmatched to any gene: 12. The full variable domain, completed using reference TRBV5-4 and TRBJ2-1, is ETGVTQSPTHLIKTRGQQVTLRCSSQSGHNTVSWYQQALGQGPQFIFQYYREEENGRGNFPPRFSGLQFPNYSSELNVNALELDDSALYLCASSFSRQGRSYNEQFFGPGTRLTVL.